Below, 21 T cell receptor beta chains from the same sample are listed, as sequenced in a study of shared clonotypes between healthy human individuals. The method was immunoSEQ multiplex PCR; TCRdb's version includes in-frame clones alone and lacks a portion of them. Altogether about 1,500,000 clones are present, around 97% being singletons, with the ten largest covering more than 0.9%. The sample was naive CD4+ T cells sorted from blood. Documented subset: CD45RA+ positively selected. These receptors originate from a young man in good health.

The rearrangement uses TRBV7-6 and TRBJ2-3; 8 bases are shared with TRBD2. The CDR3 is 17 residues long. V dropped 0 bases and J dropped 0; count of bases not matched to a gene: 5. Germline assignment: CDR1 SGHVS and CDR2 FNYEAQ. The DNA for the CDR3 is TGTGCCAGCAGCTTAGCGCGGGGGGCTCCTAGCACAGATACGCAGTATTTT. Its protein product is CASSLARGAPSTDTQYF.

The chain joins TRBV9 to TRBJ1-1; a possible D gene is TRBD1 (5 bases). The germline gives CDR1 SGDLS, CDR2 YYNGEE. With 4 bases removed from V and 6 bases from J, the gap between germline ends came to 13 bases. CDR3 length equals 13 residues. CDR3 DNA: TGTGCCAGCAGCCCCTCGGGGGTCCCTGAAGCTTTCTTT. As protein: CASSPSGVPEAFF. Full variable domain (outside the CDR3, taken from reference TRBV9 and TRBJ1-1): DSGVTQTPKHLITATGQRVTLRCSPRSGDLSVYWYQQSLDQGLQFLIQYYNGEERAKGNILERFSAQQFPDLHSELNLSSLELGDSALYFCASSPSGVPEAFFGQGTRLTVV.

V is TRBV29-1 and J is TRBJ1-1; D is unresolved. The CDR3 covers 13 residues. Germline loops: CDR1 SQVTM, CDR2 ANQGSEA. The V end was cut by 7 bases, the J end by 0 bases, with 12 bases between. The CDR3 sequence is CSASRIMNTEAFF. CDR3 bases: TGCAGCGCGTCCAGGATCATGAACACTGAAGCTTTCTTT.

This CDR3 reads CASSPGLSYGYTF. The CDR3 DNA sequence: TGTGCCAGCAGCCCTGGCCTTTCCTATGGCTACACCTTC. The chain couples TRBV6-5 to TRBJ1-2; D is uncertain. With 6 bases removed from V and 4 bases from J, the gap between germline ends came to 12 bases. From germline, CDR1 is MNHEY and CDR2 SVGAGI. The CDR3 length is 13 residues.

V and J are TRBV11-3 and TRBJ2-1; TRBD1 aligns across 8 bases. Germline V CDR1 and CDR2: SGHNT, YENEEA. Losses at the gene ends were 5 bases for V and 4 bases for J; bases not matched to a gene: 4. CDR3 size: 14 residues. The CDR3: CASSPRTGYNEQFF. In DNA, the CDR3 is TGTGCCAGCAGCCCCCGGACAGGGTACAATGAGCAGTTCTTC.

The sample holds one count of this clone. CDR3 protein: CASSLIRGGVYEQYF. The CDR3 DNA follows: TGTGCCAGCAGCTTAATCAGGGGTGGGGTCTACGAGCAGTACTTC. The chain employs TRBV7-8 and TRBJ2-7; the D gene is possibly TRBD1 (6 bases). The CDR3 sequence is 15 residues long. V lost 2 bases and J 3 bases, leaving 14 bases between the germline ends. Germline CDR1 reads SGHVS; CDR2 reads FQNEAQ.

This rearrangement joins TRBV7-2 to TRBJ2-5; D is possibly TRBD2 (5 bases). The germline V gene has CDR1 SGHTA and CDR2 FQGNSA. This CDR3 contains 15 residues. Trimming removed 6 bases at V and 1 base at J, with 15 bases between. The CDR3 sequence is CASSPFSGSQETQYF. In nucleotides, the CDR3 is TGTGCCAGCAGTCCGTTCTCGGGAAGCCAAGAGACCCAGTACTTC.

The rearrangement joins TRBV2 to TRBJ1-5; D not resolved. Germline V gene data show CDR1 as SNHLY and CDR2 as FYNNEI. The germline V and J ends were trimmed by 0 bases and 2 bases, with 5 bases remaining between them. The CDR3 runs to 14 residues. The CDR3: CASSEASGNQPQHF. The CDR3 DNA reads TGTGCCAGCAGTGAAGCGAGCGGCAATCAGCCCCAGCATTTT.

The genes are TRBV18 and TRBJ2-4, with 13 bases matching TRBD2. Looked up from germline, CDR1 is KGHSH and CDR2 is LQKENI. The ends lost 3 bases at V and 0 bases at J; junction bases unmatched: 11. The CDR3 contains 20 residues. CDR3 coding DNA: TGTGCCAGCTCACCGAGGACTAGCGGGGGTCCCGAGCAAGCCAAAAACATTCAGTACTTC. Translation gives CASSPRTSGGPEQAKNIQYF.

The chain couples TRBV7-8 to TRBJ2-1; 8 bases agree with TRBD2. Germline trimming cut 5 bases from V and 5 bases from J; bases unmatched to any gene: 8. The CDR3 has 15 amino acids. The V gene's germline CDR1 is SGHVS and CDR2 FQNEAQ. The CDR3 DNA sequence: TGTGCCAGCAGCGTTACCGGGACTAGAGACAATGAGCAGTTCTTC. Translated, it gives CASSVTGTRDNEQFF. The full variable domain, rest sourced from reference TRBV7-8 and TRBJ2-1, is GAGVSQSPRYKVAKRGQDVALRCDPISGHVSLFWYQQALGQGPEFLTYFQNEAQLDKSGLPSDRFFAERPEGSVSTLKIQRTQQEDSAVYLCASSVTGTRDNEQFFGPGTRLTVL.

The rearrangement links TRBV15 to TRBJ2-7; perhaps TRBD2 as D (6 bases). Between the trimmed V and J ends, which lost 1 base and 0 bases, there was a span of 13 bases. Germline assignment: CDR1 LNHNV and CDR2 YYDKDF (reference sequence). The CDR3 contains 16 residues. The DNA of the CDR3 is TGTGCCACCAGCAGAGGGTCGGGACTGAGCTCCTACGAGCAGTACTTC. Translation gives CATSRGSGLSSYEQYF.

J is TRBJ2-1 and V is TRBV29-1, with unresolved D. Looked up from germline, CDR1 is SQVTM and CDR2 is ANQGSEA. Trimming removed 3 bases at V and 4 bases at J, with 16 bases between. This CDR3 is built from 15 residues. The CDR3, as DNA: TGCAGCGTTGATGCCCGGAAAACTAATTACAATGAGCAGTTCTTC. It yields the protein CSVDARKTNYNEQFF.

The genes are TRBV6-6 and TRBJ1-1; D is uncertain. V was trimmed by 0 bases and J by 4 bases, leaving 12 bases between them. CDR3 size: 15 residues. Germline V gene data show CDR1 as MNHNY and CDR2 as SVGAGI (reference sequence). The CDR3 loop is CASSYSGVEGTEAFF. In nucleotides, the CDR3 is TGTGCCAGCAGTTACTCCGGGGTCGAGGGCACTGAAGCTTTCTTT.

The chain joins TRBV15 to TRBJ1-2; the D gene is possibly TRBD1 (5 bases). Germline V gene sequence: CDR1 LNHNV, CDR2 YYDKDF (reference sequence). The CDR3 has 16 residues. Trimming removed 5 bases at V and 3 bases at J, with 19 bases between. In DNA, the CDR3 is TGTGCCACCAGCGAGAGCCCGGACACACGGTACTATGGCTACACCTTC. It yields the protein CATSESPDTRYYGYTF.

As to this clone: The same CDR3 can be traced to other DNA sequences in this sample. The chain couples TRBV28 to TRBJ1-1; D is ambiguous. Looked up from germline, CDR1 is MDHEN and CDR2 is SYDVKM. There are 11 residues in the CDR3. Trimming cost V 1 base and J 6 bases, with 3 bases left between them. In DNA form, the CDR3 reads TGTGCCAGCAGTTTATCAGCTGAAGCTTTCTTT. Protein product: CASSLSAEAFF.

The chain joins TRBV11-2 to TRBJ2-1; D call uncertain. The CDR3 covers 17 residues. From germline, CDR1 is SGHAT and CDR2 FQNNGV. Deletions cut 2 bases from V and 0 bases from J, with 14 bases between. This CDR3 reads CASSLITISPSYNEQFF. The CDR3, as DNA: TGTGCCAGCAGCTTAATCACCATCTCACCCTCCTACAATGAGCAGTTCTTC.

J is TRBJ2-2 and V is TRBV21-1; TRBD2 is taken as the D call from the table, unchecked against the DNA. TRBV21-1 is given as a pseudogene. This CDR3 has 17 residues. CDR3 sequence: CASSKSGRSQNTGELFF. The CDR3 DNA follows: TGTGCCAGCAGCAAAAGCGGTAGGTCCCAGAACACCGGGGAGCTGTTTTTT.

The V and J genes are TRBV9 and TRBJ2-2; 8 bases are shared with TRBD1. Germline loops: CDR1 SGDLS, CDR2 YYNGEE. The V and J ends lost 4 bases and 0 bases, in that order; junction bases with no gene match: 8. The CDR3 consists of 17 residues. The CDR3 loop reads CASSPRDRSANTGELFF. For the CDR3, the DNA is TGTGCCAGCAGCCCAAGGGACAGGAGTGCGAACACCGGGGAGCTGTTTTTT.

Details on this clone: The same CDR3 also results from other DNA sequences found in this sample. This chain connects TRBV4-2 to TRBJ2-1; D call uncertain. This CDR3 comprises 12 residues. CDR1 and CDR2 (germline): LGHNA, YNFKEQ. V lost 2 bases and J lost 4, with 3 bases in between. CDR3 protein: CASSQRYNEQFF. The CDR3 coding sequence is TGTGCCAGCAGCCAACGATACAATGAGCAGTTCTTC.

The chain uses TRBV7-9 and TRBJ1-5, with D possibly being TRBD1 (6 bases). The CDR3 totals 16 residues. V shed 10 bases and J shed 9 bases, with 28 bases lying between them. Germline V gene data show CDR1 as SEHNR and CDR2 as FQNEAQ (reference sequence). Here the CDR3 DNA reads TGTGCCACTCCTGGGGGGCCCCCGCAGGGTTTTCGGCCCCAGCATTTT. It specifies CATPGGPPQGFRPQHF.

The V call is TRBV13, the J call TRBJ2-7; 8 bases are shared with TRBD2. Germline V CDR1 and CDR2: PRHDT, FYEKMQ (reference sequence). J lost 2 bases, V lost 10 bases, and 10 bases had no gene match. The CDR3 runs 14 residues. CDR3 sequence (DNA): TGTGCCACCGCCGTAGCGGGGCCTACCTACGAGCAGTACTTC. Translated, it gives CATAVAGPTYEQYF.